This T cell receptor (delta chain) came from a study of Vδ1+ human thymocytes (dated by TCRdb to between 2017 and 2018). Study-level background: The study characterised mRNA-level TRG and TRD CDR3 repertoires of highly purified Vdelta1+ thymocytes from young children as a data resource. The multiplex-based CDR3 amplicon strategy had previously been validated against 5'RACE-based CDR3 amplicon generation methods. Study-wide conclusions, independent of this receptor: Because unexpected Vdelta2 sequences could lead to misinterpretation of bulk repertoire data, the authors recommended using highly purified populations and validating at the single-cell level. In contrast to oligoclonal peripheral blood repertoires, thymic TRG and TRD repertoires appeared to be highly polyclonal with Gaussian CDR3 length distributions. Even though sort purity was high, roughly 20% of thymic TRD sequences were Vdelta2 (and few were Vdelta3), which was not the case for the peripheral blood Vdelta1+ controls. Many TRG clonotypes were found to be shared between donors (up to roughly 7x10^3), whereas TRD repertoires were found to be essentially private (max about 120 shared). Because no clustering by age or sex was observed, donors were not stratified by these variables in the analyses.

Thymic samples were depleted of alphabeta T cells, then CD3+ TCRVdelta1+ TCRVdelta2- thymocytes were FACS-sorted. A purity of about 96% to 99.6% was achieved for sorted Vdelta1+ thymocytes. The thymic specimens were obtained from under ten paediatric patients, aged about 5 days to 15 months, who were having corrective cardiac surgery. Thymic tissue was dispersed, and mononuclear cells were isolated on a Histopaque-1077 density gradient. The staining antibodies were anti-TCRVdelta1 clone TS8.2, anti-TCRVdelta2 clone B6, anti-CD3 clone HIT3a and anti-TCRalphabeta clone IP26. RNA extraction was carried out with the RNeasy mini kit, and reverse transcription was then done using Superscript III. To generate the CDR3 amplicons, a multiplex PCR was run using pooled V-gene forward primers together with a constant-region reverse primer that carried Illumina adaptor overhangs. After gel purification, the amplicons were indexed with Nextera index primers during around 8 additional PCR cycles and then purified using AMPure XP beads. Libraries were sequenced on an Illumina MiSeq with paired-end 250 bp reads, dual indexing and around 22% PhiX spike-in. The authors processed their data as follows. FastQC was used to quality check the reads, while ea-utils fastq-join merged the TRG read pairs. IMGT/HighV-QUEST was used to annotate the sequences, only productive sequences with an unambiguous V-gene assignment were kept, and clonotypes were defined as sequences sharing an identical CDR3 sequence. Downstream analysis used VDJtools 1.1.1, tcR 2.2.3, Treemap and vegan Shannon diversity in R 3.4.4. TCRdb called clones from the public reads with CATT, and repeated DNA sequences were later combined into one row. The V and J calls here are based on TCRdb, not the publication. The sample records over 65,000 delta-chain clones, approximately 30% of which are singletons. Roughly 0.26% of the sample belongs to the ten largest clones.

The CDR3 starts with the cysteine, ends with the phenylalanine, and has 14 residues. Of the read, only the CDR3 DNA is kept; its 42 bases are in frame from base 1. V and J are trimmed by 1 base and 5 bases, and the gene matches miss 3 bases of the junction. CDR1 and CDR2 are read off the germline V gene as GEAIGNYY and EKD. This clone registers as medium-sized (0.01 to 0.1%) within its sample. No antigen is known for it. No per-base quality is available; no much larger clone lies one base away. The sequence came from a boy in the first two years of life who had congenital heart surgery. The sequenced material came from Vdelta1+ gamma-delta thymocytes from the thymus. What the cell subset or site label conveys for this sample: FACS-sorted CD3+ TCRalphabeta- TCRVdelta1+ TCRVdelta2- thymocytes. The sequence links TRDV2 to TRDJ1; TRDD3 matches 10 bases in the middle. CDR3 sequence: CACDTRGIRDKLIF. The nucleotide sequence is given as TGTGCCTGTGACACTCGGGGGATACGAGATAAACTCATCTTT.